Each of the 15 T cell receptor beta chains below was sequenced from the same sample in a study of patients and donors after allogeneic stem cell transplantation. MiXCR, run by TCRdb on the RT-PCR reads, gives a single entry per CDR3 protein. The sample includes 150,000 to 200,000 distinct CDR3 sequences, roughly 22% of them seen just once. Sequenced sample: blood, either unsorted or a sorted T cell fraction (not recorded which). Every receptor here comes from a human donor who was either an allogeneic HSCT recipient or a stem cell or donor lymphocyte infusion donor (not recorded which). It is not recorded whose cells these are; they may come from a transplant donor.

This clonotype was seen at least ten times. The chain links TRBV29-1 to TRBJ1-2; a weak D match, TRBD1 (6 bases). This CDR3 has 15 amino acids. The germline V gene encodes CDR1 SQVTM and CDR2 ANQGSEA. Trimming left V 4 bases short and J 6 bases short, with 21 bases between. The CDR3 region is CSVAHRQALRNGYTF. In DNA, the CDR3 is TGCAGCGTTGCCCATCGACAGGCCCTCCGGAATGGCTACACCTTC. The full variable domain, rest sourced from reference TRBV29-1 and TRBJ1-2, is SAVISQKPSRDICQRGTSLTIQCQVDSQVTMMFWYRQQPGQSLTLIATANQGSEATYESGFVIDKFPISRPNLTFSTLTVSNMSPEDSSIYLCSVAHRQALRNGYTFGSGTRLTVV.

The V call is TRBV2, the J call TRBJ2-1, with D unclear. Deletions cut 2 bases from V and 9 bases from J, with 8 bases between. Per germline, CDR1 SNHLY and CDR2 FYNNEI. The CDR3 is made up of 12 amino acids. CDR3 protein: CASSERSLEQFF. DNA of the CDR3: TGTGCCAGCAGTGAAAGGTCTCTTGAGCAGTTCTTC.

Only a few counts were recorded for this clonotype. V and J are TRBV11-2 and TRBJ1-5; D remains ambiguous. CDR1 and CDR2 (germline): SGHAT, FQNNGV. The CDR3 loop spans 16 amino acids. The V gene lost 1 base and the J gene lost 0 bases, with 10 bases spanning the gap. The CDR3 loop reads CASSLVPGNSNQPQHF. The CDR3 nucleotides are TGTGCCAGCAGCTTAGTCCCGGGGAATAGCAATCAGCCCCAGCATTTT.

The chain joins TRBV7-9 to TRBJ2-1; TRBD2 matches at 7 bases. Germline V gives CDR1 SEHNR, CDR2 FQNEAQ (reference sequence). After removal of 5 bases from V and 7 bases from J, the junction contained 5 bases not matched to a gene. The CDR3 is 13 residues long. In DNA, the CDR3 is TGTGCCAGCAGCGGCGGGAGACGGAATGAGCAGTTCTTC. This encodes CASSGGRRNEQFF.

The chain has TRBV2 and TRBJ1-4; the D gene is possibly TRBD1 (5 bases). CDR3 length: 12 residues. V gave up 5 bases and J gave up 15 bases, with 16 bases separating them. Germline-derived CDR1 and CDR2 are SNHLY and FYNNEI. CDR3 DNA: TGTGCCAGCAGTCCTACGACAGTTCAGTTGTTTTTT. It translates to CASSPTTVQLFF.

The CDR3 sequence: CATSPGQGAIEQFF. CDR3 coding DNA: TGCGCCACTAGTCCGGGACAGGGGGCAATTGAGCAGTTCTTC. This sequence joins TRBV5-1 and TRBJ2-1; 12 nucleotides agree with TRBD1. Germline loops: CDR1 SGHRS, CDR2 YFSETQ. The CDR3 extends over 14 amino acids. J lost 9 bases, V lost 9 bases, and 10 bases had no gene match. The full variable domain, rest sourced from reference TRBV5-1 and TRBJ2-1, is KAGVTQTPRYLIKTRGQQVTLSCSPISGHRSVSWYQQTPGQGLQFLFEYFSETQRNKGNFPGRFSGRQFSNSRSEMNVSTLELGDSALYLCATSPGQGAIEQFFGPGTRLTVL.

This clonotype was found many times. The chain is built from TRBV5-1 and TRBJ2-2, with a weak D call TRBD1 (5 bases). The V gene lost 0 bases and the J gene lost 5 bases, with 5 bases spanning the gap. In germline, CDR1 is SGHRS, CDR2 YFSETQ. CDR3 length: 13 residues. CDR3 protein: CASSLAGTGELFF. CDR3 bases: TGCGCCAGCAGCTTGGCAGGGACCGGGGAGCTGTTTTTT.

This clonotype came up a few times. The chain carries TRBV29-1 and TRBJ1-1; tentative D call: TRBD1 (5 bases). In germline, CDR1 is SQVTM, CDR2 ANQGSEA. The V and J ends lost 1 base and 13 bases respectively, with 19 bases between them. The CDR3 is 13 residues long. CDR3 sequence (DNA): TGCAGCGTTGAAGGGGGACCCGAGATGAATGGTTTCTTT. Encoded protein: CSVEGGPEMNGFF.

The J gene is TRBJ1-1, the V gene TRBV10-3, with 7 positions matching TRBD1. Germline CDR1 and CDR2: ENHRY and SYGVKD. Trimming cost V 1 base and J 8 bases; bases outside gene matches: 10. The CDR3 spans 15 residues. CDR3 loop: CAISEFTDRRSEAFF. The CDR3 coding sequence is TGTGCCATCAGTGAGTTCACGGACAGGCGGAGCGAAGCTTTCTTT.

In regard to this clonotype: At one end, the junction sequence differs from germline, possibly due to a read error. The CDR3 coding sequence is TGCAGCGCTAGAGATCAGCAGGGTCTCCCCTACGAGCAGTACTTC. It translates to CSARDQQGLPYEQYF. The chain uses TRBV20-1 and TRBJ2-7; weak D call: TRBD1 (5 bases). CDR1 is DFQATT, CDR2 SNEGSKA, per germline (reference sequence). This CDR3 has 15 amino acids.

The sample holds many counts of this clonotype. The rearrangement joins TRBV12-3 or TRBV12-4 to TRBJ1-5; the D is unclear. The length of the CDR3 is 12 residues. V lost 5 bases, J lost 6 bases, and 8 bases lay in between. The CDR3 protein is CASSLLSQPQHF. The DNA for the CDR3 is TGTGCCAGCAGTCTCCTGAGTCAGCCCCAGCATTTT.

The J gene is TRBJ2-1, the V gene TRBV29-1; TRBD2 agrees at 11 bases. J gave up 1 base and V 3 bases, and 8 bases lay outside the gene matches. The germline gives CDR1 SQVTM, CDR2 ANQGSEA. The CDR3 totals 17 residues. CDR3 loop: CSVEPTSGMASYNEQFF. DNA for the CDR3: TGCAGCGTTGAGCCGACTAGCGGGATGGCGTCCTACAATGAGCAGTTCTTC.

Only a few counts were recorded for this clonotype. The chain couples TRBV7-9 to TRBJ1-1; D uncertain. Germline lookup yields CDR1 SEHNR and CDR2 FQNEAQ (reference sequence). V was trimmed by 5 bases and J by 1 base, leaving 8 bases between them. This CDR3 comprises 13 residues. Here the CDR3 reads CASSVVGNTEAFF. The CDR3 DNA is TGTGCCAGCAGCGTGGTAGGGAACACTGAAGCTTTCTTT. Combining the CDR3 with reference TRBV7-9 and TRBJ1-1 gives the whole variable domain DTGVSQNPRHKITKRGQNVTFRCDPISEHNRLYWYRQTLGQGPEFLTYFQNEAQLEKSRLLSDRFSAERPKGSFSTLEIQRTEQGDSAMYLCASSVVGNTEAFFGQGTRLTVV.

The sample holds a few counts of this clonotype. The chain combines TRBV5-1 with TRBJ2-4; possibly TRBD1 for D (6 bases). V was shortened by 6 bases and J by 0 bases, with 16 bases between the two germline ends. Germline CDR1 is SGHRS and CDR2 is YFSETQ. The CDR3 is 16 amino acids. Here the CDR3 DNA reads TGCGCCAGCACCCCGGACAGTATACTAGCCAAAAACATTCAGTACTTC. Translation gives CASTPDSILAKNIQYF.

In this sample, this clonotype turned up a few times. V and J are TRBV7-2 and TRBJ1-6; a possible D gene is TRBD1 (6 bases). Trimming left V 2 bases short and J 3 bases short, with 20 bases between. The CDR3 consists of 19 residues. Germline V gene sequence: CDR1 SGHTA, CDR2 FQGNSA. CDR3 loop: CASSLYPPGGAIYNSPLHF. CDR3 nucleotide sequence: TGTGCCAGCAGCTTATACCCCCCGGGGGGGGCAATCTATAATTCACCCCTCCACTTT.